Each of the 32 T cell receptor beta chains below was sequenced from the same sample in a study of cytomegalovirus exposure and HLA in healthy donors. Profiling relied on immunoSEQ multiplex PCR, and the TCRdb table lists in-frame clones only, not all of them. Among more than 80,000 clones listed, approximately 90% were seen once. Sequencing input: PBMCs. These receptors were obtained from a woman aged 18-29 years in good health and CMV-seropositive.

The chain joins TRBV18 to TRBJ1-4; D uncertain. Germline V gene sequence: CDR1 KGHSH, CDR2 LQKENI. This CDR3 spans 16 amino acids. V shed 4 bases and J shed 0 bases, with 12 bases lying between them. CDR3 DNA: TGTGCCAGCTCACTTACCACGGGTGCAACTAATGAAAAACTGTTTTTT. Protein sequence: CASSLTTGATNEKLFF.

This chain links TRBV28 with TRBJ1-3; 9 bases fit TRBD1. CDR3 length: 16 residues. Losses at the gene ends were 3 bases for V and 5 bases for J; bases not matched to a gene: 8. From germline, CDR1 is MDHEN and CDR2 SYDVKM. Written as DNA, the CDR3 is TGTGCCAGCAGTTTTAAGGGGACAGGGACTAGAAACACCATATATTTT. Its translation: CASSFKGTGTRNTIYF.

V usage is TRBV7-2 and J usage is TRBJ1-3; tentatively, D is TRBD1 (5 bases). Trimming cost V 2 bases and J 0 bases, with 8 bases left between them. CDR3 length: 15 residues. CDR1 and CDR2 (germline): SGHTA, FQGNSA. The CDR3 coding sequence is TGTGCCAGCAGCTTATGGGGCGTCTCTGGAAACACCATATATTTT. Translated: CASSLWGVSGNTIYF. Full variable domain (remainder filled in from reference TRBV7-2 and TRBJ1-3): GAGVSQSPSNKVTEKGKDVELRCDPISGHTALYWYRQSLGQGLEFLIYFQGNSAPDKSGLPSDRFSAERTGGSVSTLTIQRTQQEDSAVYLCASSLWGVSGNTIYFGEGSWLTVV.

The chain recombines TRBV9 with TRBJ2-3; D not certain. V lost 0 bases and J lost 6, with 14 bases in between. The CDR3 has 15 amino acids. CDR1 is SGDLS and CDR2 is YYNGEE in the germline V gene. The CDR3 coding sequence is TGTGCCAGCAGCGTAGGAAGATTGGTACGGGATACGCAGTATTTT. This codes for CASSVGRLVRDTQYF. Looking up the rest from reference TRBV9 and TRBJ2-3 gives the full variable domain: DSGVTQTPKHLITATGQRVTLRCSPRSGDLSVYWYQQSLDQGLQFLIQYYNGEERAKGNILERFSAQQFPDLHSELNLSSLELGDSALYFCASSVGRLVRDTQYFGPGTRLTVL.

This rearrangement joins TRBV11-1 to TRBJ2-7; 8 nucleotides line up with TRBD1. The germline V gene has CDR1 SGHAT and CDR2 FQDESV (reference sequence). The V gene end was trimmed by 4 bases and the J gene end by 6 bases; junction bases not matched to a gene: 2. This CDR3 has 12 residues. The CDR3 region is CASSSDRAEQYF. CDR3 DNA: TGTGCCAGCAGCTCGGACAGGGCCGAGCAGTACTTC.

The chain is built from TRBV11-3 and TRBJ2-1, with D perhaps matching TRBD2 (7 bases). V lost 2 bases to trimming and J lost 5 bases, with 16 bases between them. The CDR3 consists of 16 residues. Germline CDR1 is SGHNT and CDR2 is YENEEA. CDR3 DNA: TGTGCCAGCAGCTTACAACGGGGGGCCAAAAACAATGAGCAGTTCTTC. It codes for CASSLQRGAKNNEQFF.

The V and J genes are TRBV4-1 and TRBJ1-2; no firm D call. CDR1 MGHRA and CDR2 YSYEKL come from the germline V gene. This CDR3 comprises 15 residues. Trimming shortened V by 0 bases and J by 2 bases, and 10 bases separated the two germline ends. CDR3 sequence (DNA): TGCGCCAGCAGCCAAGATTCGGGAGAAAACTATGGCTACACCTTC. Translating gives CASSQDSGENYGYTF.

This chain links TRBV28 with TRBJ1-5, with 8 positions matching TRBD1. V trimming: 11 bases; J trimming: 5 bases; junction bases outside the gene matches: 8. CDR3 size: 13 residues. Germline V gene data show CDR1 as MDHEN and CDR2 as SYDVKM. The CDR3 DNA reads TGTGCCGGTCAGGGGGCGAGGGATCAGCCCCAGCATTTT. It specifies CAGQGARDQPQHF.

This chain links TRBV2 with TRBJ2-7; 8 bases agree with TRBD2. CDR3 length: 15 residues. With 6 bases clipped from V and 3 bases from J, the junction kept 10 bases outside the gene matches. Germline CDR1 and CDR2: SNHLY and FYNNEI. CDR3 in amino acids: CASSAGTRLGYEQYF. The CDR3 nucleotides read TGTGCCAGCAGCGCCGGGACTAGATTAGGCTACGAGCAGTACTTC.

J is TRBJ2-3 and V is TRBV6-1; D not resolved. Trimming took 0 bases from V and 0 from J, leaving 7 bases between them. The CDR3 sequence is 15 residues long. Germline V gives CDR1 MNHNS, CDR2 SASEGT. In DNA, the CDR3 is TGTGCCAGCAGTGAAGCTATAACTAGCACAGATACGCAGTATTTT. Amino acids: CASSEAITSTDTQYF.

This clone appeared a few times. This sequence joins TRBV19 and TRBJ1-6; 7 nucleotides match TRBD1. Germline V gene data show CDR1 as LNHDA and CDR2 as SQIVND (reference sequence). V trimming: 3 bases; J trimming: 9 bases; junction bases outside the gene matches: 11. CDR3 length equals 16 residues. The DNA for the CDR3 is TGTGCCAGTAGTATGACCCTCGGGACAGTGCCTTCACCCCTCCACTTT. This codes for CASSMTLGTVPSPLHF. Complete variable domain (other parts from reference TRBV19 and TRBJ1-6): DGGITQSPKYLFRKEGQNVTLSCEQNLNHDAMYWYRQDPGQGLRLIYYSQIVNDFQKGDIAEGYSVSREKKESFPLTVTSAQKNPTAFYLCASSMTLGTVPSPLHFGNGTRLTVT.

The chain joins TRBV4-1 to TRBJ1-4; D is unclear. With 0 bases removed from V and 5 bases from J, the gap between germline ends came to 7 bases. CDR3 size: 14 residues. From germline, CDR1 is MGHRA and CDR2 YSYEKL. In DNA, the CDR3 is TGCGCCAGCAGCCAAGAAGCGGTGAATGAAAAACTGTTTTTT. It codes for CASSQEAVNEKLFF.

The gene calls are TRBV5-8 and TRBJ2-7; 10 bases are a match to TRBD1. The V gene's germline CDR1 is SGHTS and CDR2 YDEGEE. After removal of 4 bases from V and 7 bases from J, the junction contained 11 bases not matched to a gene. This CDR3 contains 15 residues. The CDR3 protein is CASSAPDRGFLEQYV. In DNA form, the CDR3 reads TGTGCCAGCAGCGCCCCGGACAGGGGGTTTTTGGAGCAGTACGTC.

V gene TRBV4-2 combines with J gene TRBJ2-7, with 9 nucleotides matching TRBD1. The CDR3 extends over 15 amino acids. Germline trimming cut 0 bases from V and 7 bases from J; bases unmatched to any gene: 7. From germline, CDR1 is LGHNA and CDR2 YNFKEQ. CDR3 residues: CASSQDTGGAGEQYF. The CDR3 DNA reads TGTGCCAGCAGCCAAGATACAGGGGGCGCCGGGGAGCAGTACTTC.

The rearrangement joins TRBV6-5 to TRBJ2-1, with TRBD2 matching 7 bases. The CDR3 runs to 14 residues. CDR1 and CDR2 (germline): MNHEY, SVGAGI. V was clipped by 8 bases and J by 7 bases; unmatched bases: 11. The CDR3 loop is CASGGGGAGNEQFF. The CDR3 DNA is TGTGCCAGCGGCGGGGGAGGGGCTGGGAATGAGCAGTTCTTC.

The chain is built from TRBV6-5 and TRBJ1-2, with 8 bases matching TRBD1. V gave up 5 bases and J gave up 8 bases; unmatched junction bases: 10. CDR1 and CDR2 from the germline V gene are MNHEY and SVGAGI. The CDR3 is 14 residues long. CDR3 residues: CASSDGDRPWGYTF. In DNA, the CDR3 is TGTGCCAGCAGTGATGGGGACAGGCCCTGGGGCTACACCTTC.

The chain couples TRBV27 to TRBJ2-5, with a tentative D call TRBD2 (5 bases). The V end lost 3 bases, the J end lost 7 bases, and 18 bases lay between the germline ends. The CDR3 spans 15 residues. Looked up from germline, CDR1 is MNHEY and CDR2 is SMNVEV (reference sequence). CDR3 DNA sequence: TGTGCCAGCAGTTTCGTACTAGGGCCGTTTGGGACCCAGTACTTC. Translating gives CASSFVLGPFGTQYF.

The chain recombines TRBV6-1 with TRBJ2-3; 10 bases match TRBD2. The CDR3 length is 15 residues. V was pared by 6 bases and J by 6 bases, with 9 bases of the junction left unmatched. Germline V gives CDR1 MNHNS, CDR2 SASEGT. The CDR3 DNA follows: TGTGCCAGCAGCCTCTCTAGCGGGGGAGGGGATACGCAGTATTTT. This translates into CASSLSSGGGDTQYF.

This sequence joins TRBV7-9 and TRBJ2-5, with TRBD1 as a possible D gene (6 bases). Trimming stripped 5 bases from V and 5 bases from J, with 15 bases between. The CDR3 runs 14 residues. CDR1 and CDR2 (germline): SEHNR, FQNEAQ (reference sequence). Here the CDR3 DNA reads TGTGCCAGCAGCGATTCAGGGGATTTCGAGACCCAGTACTTC. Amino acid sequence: CASSDSGDFETQYF.

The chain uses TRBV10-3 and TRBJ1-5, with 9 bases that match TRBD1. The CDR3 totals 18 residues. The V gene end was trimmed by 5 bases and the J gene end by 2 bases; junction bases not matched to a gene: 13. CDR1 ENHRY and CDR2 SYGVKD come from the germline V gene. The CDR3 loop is CAISKSGGTGPGNQPQHF. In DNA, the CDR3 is TGTGCCATCAGTAAATCCGGAGGGACAGGGCCGGGCAATCAGCCCCAGCATTTT.

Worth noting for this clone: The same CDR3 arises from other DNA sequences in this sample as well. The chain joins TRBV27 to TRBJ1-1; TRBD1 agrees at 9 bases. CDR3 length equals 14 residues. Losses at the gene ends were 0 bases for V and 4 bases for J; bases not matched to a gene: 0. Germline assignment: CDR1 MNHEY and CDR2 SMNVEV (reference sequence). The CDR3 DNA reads TGTGCCAGCAGTTTATCGACAGGGGGCACTGAAGCTTTCTTT. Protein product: CASSLSTGGTEAFF.

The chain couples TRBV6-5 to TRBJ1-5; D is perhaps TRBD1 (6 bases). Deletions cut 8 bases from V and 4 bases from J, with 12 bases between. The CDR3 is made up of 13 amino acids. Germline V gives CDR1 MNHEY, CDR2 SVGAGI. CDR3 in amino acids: CASQNRENQPQHF. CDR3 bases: TGTGCCAGCCAAAACAGGGAGAATCAGCCCCAGCATTTT.

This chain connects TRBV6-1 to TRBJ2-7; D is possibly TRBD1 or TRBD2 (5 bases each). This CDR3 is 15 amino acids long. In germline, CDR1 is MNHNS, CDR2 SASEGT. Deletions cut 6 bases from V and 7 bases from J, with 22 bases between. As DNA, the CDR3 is TGTGCCAGCAGCCACAACCGGGAACAGGCAGGGGAGCAGTACGTC. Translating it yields CASSHNREQAGEQYV.

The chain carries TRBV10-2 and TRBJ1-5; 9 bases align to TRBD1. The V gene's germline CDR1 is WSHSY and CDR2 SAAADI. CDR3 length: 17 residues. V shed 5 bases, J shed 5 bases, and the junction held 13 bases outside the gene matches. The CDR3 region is CASSRGQGGYHDQPQHF. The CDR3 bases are TGCGCCAGCAGTCGGGGACAGGGCGGGTATCATGATCAGCCCCAGCATTTT.

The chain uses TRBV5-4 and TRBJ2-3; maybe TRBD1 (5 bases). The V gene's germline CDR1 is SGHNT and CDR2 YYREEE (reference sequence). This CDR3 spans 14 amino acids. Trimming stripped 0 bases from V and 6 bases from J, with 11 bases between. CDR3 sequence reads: CASSLGQGRDTQYF. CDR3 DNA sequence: TGTGCCAGCAGCTTGGGGCAGGGTAGGGATACGCAGTATTTT. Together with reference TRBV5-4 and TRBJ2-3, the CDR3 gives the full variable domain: ETGVTQSPTHLIKTRGQQVTLRCSSQSGHNTVSWYQQALGQGPQFIFQYYREEENGRGNFPPRFSGLQFPNYSSELNVNALELDDSALYLCASSLGQGRDTQYFGPGTRLTVL.

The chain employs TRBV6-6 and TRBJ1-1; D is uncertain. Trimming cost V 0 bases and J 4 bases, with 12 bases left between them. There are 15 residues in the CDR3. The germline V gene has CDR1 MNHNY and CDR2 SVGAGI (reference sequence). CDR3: CASSYSRQLSTEAFF. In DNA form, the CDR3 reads TGTGCCAGCAGTTACTCGAGGCAGCTGAGCACTGAAGCTTTCTTT.

CDR3 loop: CASSQEQDRVSPLHF. CDR3 sequence (DNA): TGTGCCAGCAGCCAGGAACAAGACAGGGTCTCACCCCTCCACTTT. J is TRBJ1-6 and V is TRBV14, with 7 bases that match TRBD1. CDR1 is SGHDN and CDR2 is FVKESK in the germline V gene. The CDR3 is 15 amino acids. V was clipped by 3 bases and J by 10 bases; unmatched bases: 9.

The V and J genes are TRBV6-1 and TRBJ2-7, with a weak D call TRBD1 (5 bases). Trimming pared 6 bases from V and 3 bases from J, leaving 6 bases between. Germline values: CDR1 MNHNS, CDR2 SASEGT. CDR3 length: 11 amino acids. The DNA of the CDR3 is TGTGCCAGCAGGGACAACTACGAGCAGTACTTC. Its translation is CASRDNYEQYF.

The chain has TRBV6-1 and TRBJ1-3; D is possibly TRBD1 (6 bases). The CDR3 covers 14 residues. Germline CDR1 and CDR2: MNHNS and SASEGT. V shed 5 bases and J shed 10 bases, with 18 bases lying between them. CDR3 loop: CASSPRGQEETIYF. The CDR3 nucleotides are TGTGCCAGCAGTCCCAGGGGTCAAGAGGAAACCATATATTTT.

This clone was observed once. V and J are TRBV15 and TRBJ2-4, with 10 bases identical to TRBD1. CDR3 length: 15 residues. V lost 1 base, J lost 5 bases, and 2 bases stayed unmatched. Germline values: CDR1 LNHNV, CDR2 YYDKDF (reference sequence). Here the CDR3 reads CATSRGGQGQNIQYF. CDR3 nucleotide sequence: TGTGCCACCAGCAGAGGGGGACAGGGGCAAAACATTCAGTACTTC.

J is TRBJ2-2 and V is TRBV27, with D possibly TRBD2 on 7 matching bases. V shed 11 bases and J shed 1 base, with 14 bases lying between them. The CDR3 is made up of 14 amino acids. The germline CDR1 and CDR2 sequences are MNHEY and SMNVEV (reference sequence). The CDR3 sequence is CASARGLNTGELFF. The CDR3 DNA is TGTGCCTCGGCGCGGGGGCTGAACACCGGGGAGCTGTTTTTT.

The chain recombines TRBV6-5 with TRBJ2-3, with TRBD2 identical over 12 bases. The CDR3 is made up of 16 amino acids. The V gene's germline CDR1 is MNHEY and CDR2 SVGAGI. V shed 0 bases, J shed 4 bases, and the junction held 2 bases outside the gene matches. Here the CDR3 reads CASSYSPSGGADTQYF. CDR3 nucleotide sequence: TGTGCCAGCAGTTACTCGCCTAGCGGGGGGGCAGATACGCAGTATTTT.